The clone carrying this T cell receptor beta chain was found many times. At one boundary the junction diverges from the germline segment, which might be a read error. Ages of hyperthyroidism patients ran from 18 to 65, and their diagnoses were new, under 2 months' duration. The sample comes from a study of Graves' ophthalmopathy and Graves' hyperthyroidism. As for the study in general: Ophthalmopathy not arising within 18 months of follow-up defined hyperthyroidism as stable.

The CDR3 is 14 residues long. Germline V gives CDR1 LGHNA, CDR2 YNFKEQ. Investigators amplified TCR beta CDR3 regions from RNA transcripts. An initial RT-PCR round employing HTBI primers preceded a second-round multiplex PCR. TCRdb called the multiplex PCR reads again in MiXCR, with one record for every CDR3 protein. Of approximately 1.2 million distinct CDR3 sequences listed, approximately 35% are singletons. The sequenced material came from peripheral blood or thyroid tissue (not recorded which). The TCR comes from an adult man with Graves' hyperthyroidism. The J gene is TRBJ1-6, the V gene TRBV4-2; D remains ambiguous. The CDR3 loop reads CASSQDLGNSPLHF. CDR3 in DNA: TGCGCCAGCAGCCAAGATTTAGGGAATTCACCCCTCCACTTT.